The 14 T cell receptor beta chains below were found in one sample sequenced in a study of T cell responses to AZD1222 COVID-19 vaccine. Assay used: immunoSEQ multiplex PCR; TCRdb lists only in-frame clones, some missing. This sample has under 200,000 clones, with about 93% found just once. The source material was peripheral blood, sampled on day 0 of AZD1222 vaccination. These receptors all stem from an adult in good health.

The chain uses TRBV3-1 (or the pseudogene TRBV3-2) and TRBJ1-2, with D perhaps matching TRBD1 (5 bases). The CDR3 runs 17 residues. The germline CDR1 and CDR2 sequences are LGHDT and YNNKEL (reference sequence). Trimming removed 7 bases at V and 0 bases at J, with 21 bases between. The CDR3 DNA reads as TGTGCCAGCACCCCATCGAGGGGCTCGCGAACTAACTATGGCTACACCTTC. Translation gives CASTPSRGSRTNYGYTF.

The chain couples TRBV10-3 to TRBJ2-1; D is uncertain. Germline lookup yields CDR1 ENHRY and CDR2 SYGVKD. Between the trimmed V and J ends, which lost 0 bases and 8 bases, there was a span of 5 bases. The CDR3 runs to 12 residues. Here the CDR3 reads CAISESTDEQFF. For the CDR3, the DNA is TGTGCCATCAGTGAGTCGACCGATGAGCAGTTCTTC.

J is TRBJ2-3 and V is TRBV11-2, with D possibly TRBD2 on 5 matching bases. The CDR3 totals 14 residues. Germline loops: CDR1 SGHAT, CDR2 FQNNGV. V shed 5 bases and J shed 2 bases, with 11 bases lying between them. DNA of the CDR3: TGTGCCAGCAGCCCCTGGGAGACCACAGATACGCAGTATTTT. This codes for CASSPWETTDTQYF.

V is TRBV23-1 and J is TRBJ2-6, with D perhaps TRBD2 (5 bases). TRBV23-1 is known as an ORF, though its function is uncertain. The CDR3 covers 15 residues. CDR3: CAKSREGNGANVLTF. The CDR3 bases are TGCGCGAAGAGTCGAGAGGGAAACGGGGCCAACGTCCTGACTTTC.

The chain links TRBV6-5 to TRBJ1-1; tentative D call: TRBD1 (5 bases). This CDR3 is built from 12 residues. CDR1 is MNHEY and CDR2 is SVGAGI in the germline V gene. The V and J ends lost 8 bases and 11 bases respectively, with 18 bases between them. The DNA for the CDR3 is TGTGCCAGCGGGAAGGGGCCCGCGGCCGCTTTCTTT. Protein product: CASGKGPAAAFF.

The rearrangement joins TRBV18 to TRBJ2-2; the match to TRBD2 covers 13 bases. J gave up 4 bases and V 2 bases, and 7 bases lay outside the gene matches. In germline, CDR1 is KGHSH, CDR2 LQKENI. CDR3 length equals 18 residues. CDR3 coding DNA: TGTGCCAGCTCACCAAGGACTAGCGGGAGCCTGGCCACCGGGGAGCTGTTTTTT. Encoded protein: CASSPRTSGSLATGELFF.

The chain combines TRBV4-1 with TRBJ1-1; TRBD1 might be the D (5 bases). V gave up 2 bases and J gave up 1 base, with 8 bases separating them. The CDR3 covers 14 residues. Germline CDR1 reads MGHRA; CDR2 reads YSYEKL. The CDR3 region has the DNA TGCGCCAGCAGCCAATTCCAGGGGAACACTGAAGCTTTCTTT. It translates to CASSQFQGNTEAFF.

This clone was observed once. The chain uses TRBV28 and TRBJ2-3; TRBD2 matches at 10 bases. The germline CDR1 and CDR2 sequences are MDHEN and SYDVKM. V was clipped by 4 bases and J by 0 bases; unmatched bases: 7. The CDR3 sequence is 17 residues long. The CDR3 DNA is TGTGCCAGCAGTTGGACGCAGACTAGCGGGAGCACAGATACGCAGTATTTT. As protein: CASSWTQTSGSTDTQYF.

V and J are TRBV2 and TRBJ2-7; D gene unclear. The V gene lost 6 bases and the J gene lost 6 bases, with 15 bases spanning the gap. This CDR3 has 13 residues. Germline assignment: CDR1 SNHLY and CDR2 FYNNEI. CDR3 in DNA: TGTGCCAGCAGGAGTCCGAGAGAGACCGAGCAGTACTTC. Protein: CASRSPRETEQYF.

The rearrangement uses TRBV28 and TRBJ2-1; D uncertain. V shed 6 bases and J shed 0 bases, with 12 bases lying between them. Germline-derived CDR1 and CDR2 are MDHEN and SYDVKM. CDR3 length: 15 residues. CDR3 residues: CASRTDASSYNEQFF. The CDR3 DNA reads TGTGCCAGCAGGACCGACGCGAGCTCCTACAATGAGCAGTTCTTC.

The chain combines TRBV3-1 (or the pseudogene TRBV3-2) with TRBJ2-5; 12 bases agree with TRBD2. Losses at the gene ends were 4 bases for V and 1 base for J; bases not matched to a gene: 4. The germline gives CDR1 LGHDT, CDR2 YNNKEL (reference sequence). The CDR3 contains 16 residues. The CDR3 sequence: CASSRGLAGSQETQYF. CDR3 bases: TGTGCCAGCAGCCGGGGACTAGCGGGCTCCCAAGAGACCCAGTACTTC.

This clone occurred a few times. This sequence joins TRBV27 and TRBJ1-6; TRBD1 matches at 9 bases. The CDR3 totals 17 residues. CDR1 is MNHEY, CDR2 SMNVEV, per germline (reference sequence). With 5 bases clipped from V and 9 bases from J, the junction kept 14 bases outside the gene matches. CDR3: CASSPPGQGLRSSPLHF. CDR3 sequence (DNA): TGTGCCAGCAGTCCGCCGGGACAGGGACTGAGGTCTTCACCCCTCCACTTT.

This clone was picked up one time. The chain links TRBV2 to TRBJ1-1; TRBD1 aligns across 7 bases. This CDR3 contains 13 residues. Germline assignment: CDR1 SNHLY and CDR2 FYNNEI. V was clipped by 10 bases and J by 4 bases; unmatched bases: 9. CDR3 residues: CATNRGSSTEAFF. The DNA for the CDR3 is TGTGCCACAAACAGGGGATCGAGCACTGAAGCTTTCTTT. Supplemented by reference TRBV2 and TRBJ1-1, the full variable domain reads EPEVTQTPSHQVTQMGQEVILRCVPISNHLYFYWYRQILGQKVEFLVSFYNNEISEKSEIFDDQFSVERPDGSNFTLKIRSTKLEDSAMYFCATNRGSSTEAFFGQGTRLTVV.

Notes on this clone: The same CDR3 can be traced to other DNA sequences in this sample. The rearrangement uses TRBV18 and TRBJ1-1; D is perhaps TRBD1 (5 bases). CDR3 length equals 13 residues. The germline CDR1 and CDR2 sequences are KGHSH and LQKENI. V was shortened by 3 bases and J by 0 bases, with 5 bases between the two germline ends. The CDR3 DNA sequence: TGTGCCAGCTCACCGACAGTGAACACTGAAGCTTTCTTT. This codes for CASSPTVNTEAFF.